This note documents a single TCR beta chain sequence. Its antigen is not known. The sample originates from a study of CD4+ T cells in melanoma. Whole-study findings and limits: CD8+ T cell, macrophage and B cell function reportedly correlated with neoantigen-specific CD4+ T cells. Diverse differentiation states were reported for melanoma neoantigen-specific CD4+ T cells.

Assay: immunoSEQ multiplex PCR; the TCRdb copy retains only in-frame clones and omits some. This table holds about 50,000 clones, roughly 89% found once. The TCR originated in a human donor with melanoma. Sequencing used peripheral blood.

The CDR3 DNA is TGTGCCAGCAGCTTCTCGGGTGCAACTAATGAAAAACTGTTTTTT. This gives the protein CASSFSGATNEKLFF. The V call is TRBV7-6, the J call TRBJ1-4; no clear D. Germline V gene data show CDR1 as SGHVS and CDR2 as FNYEAQ. This CDR3 is 15 amino acids long. V was pared by 3 bases and J by 0 bases, with 8 bases between.